The entry below describes one TCR beta chain. Its antigen remains unknown. The entry originates in a study of blood T cells in healthy people across ages. PCR was performed a second time for about 7 to 11 cycles using a sample-barcoded 5' primer and a J-beta primer mix. TCRdb used MiXCR to reprocess the 5' RACE reads, holding one entry per CDR3 protein. The sample includes 750,000 to 850,000 distinct CDR3 sequences, more than 20% of them seen just once. Whole-study findings and limits: Naive CD4+ cells and diversity were both higher in long-lived donors than in aged donors.

The extraction recovered at least 6 micrograms of total RNA per sample. The V gene's germline CDR1 is MNHEY and CDR2 SMNVEV (reference sequence). The CDR3 runs to 13 residues. This sample was also put to use in a study of T cells of mothers and their children. That study adds: Slightly, though not significantly, more overlap was seen in related than in unrelated mother-child pairs.

This TCR was recovered from a boy aged 10-17 years in good health. This chain joins TRBV27 and TRBJ2-5; 7 bases align to TRBD1. The J call may be faulty, since TRBJ2-1 better matches the DNA end. Sequenced input: blood. This CDR3 is CASSFTGDNEQFF. CDR3 nucleotide sequence: TGTGCCAGCAGTTTCACAGGGGACAATGAGCAGTTCTTC.